This T cell receptor beta chain was profiled in a study of T cell repertoires in cytomegalovirus infection. Study in general: Selection of CMV epitopes for the study included recently identified HLA-C-restricted and well-studied HLA-B-restricted ones. A matching HLA type, together with CMV infection, was signaled by public TCR beta signatures.

A remark on this clonotype: Its antigen is unidentified.

Study observations and caveats: The ex vivo response was dominated by HLA-C-restricted CMV-specific TCR beta clonotypes.

The CDR3 runs to 14 residues. V lost 3 bases, J lost 4 bases, and 12 bases lay in between. CDR1 is SGHVT, CDR2 SQSDAQ, per germline. TCRdb reprocessed the reads via MiXCR and lists one record per CDR3 protein. This sample carries about 920,000 distinct CDR3 sequences, approximately 31% of them seen once, and the ten largest clones take 13%. This chain uses TRBV7-4 with TRBJ2-5, with D perhaps being TRBD1 or TRBD2 (6 bases each). The clonotype originates from a human donor in good health (CMV status not recorded). Some clones in this sample may be carry-over from other donors' samples. Specimen: cultured CD8+ T cells from PBMCs, collected from culture after CMV antigen stimulation. CDR3 amino acids: CASSFGGLTETQYF. The CDR3 region has the DNA TGTGCCAGCAGCTTCGGGGGCCTTACAGAGACCCAGTACTTC.